This T cell receptor gamma chain derives from a study of gamma delta lymphoproliferative disorders and STAT genes (dated by TCRdb to the late 2010s). About the investigation overall: The LymphoTrack Dx TCRG Assay was used to prepare gamma-chain libraries from at least 50 ng of genomic DNA. Since no corresponding Invivoscribe delta assay was available, delta-chain libraries were prepared following the standard operating procedure of the EuroClonality-NGS working group. Within a larger immunophenotypic and STAT-mutation study, TCR gamma and delta CDR3 repertoires were profiled by deep sequencing in Tgammadelta lymphoproliferative disease patients and healthy controls. To confirm the results, all delta-chain samples and a couple of gamma-chain samples were sequenced a second time.

By share, this clone ranks as medium-sized (0.01 to 0.1%). Which antigen it targets is not known. No clone much larger than this one lies a single base away; base qualities are absent. In both library preparation methods, multiplex PCR was run with primers aimed at the conserved V and J regions of the TCR genes. The amplicons were purified, pooled and then sequenced on an Illumina MiSeq platform. The authors' pipeline ran thus. MiXCR performed V(D)J alignment, clonotype assembly and translation, and VDJtools was used for functionality assessment and CDR3 repertoire analyses. The IMGT definition of CDR3 was applied, and only productive sequences using functional genes were analyzed, with ORF genes and pseudogenes left out. A custom Python script searched for identical amino acid CDR3s of major clonotypes (frequency >=5%) across all patients and controls. A one-sided non-parametric Wilcoxon test was used to compare clonotype frequencies between patients and controls. After TCRdb called clones again from the public reads with CATT, rows with identical DNA were merged. TCRdb, not the original authors, processed these V and J calls. This sample holds over 2,000 gamma-chain clones; around a tenth were observed only once. The biggest ten clones account for 9.4% of the sample.

Beyond this particular receptor, the publication reports: According to the authors, NGS specificity may be reduced at low frequencies, so whether leukemic clones are public or private needs confirmation. Nearly all major patient gamma and delta clonotypes were public, shared with at least one healthy donor; only two gamma clonotypes were private to disease. Leukemic cells were skewed toward terminal effectors, whereas control T cells likely spanned varied maturation stages, a difference potentially limiting comparisons between patients and controls. When whole repertoires were clustered, gamma repertoires from patients grouped apart from those of healthy controls, but delta repertoires did not separate between the groups.

For both patients and controls, peripheral blood mononuclear cells were isolated, and the genomic DNA from these cells was used for TCR sequencing. The control group, matched to the patients for age and sex, consisted of 23 healthy adult blood donors (about 12 males and roughly 11 females) with a median age of roughly 60 years. The sequence derives from a human donor in good health. Material for sequencing was blood.

The CDR3 loop reads CATWDRLHRSLNYYKKLF. The DNA reads TGTGCCACCTGGGACAGGCTACACCGATCTCTGAATTATTATAAGAAACTCTTT. The chain was built from TRGV3 and TRGJ1 or TRGJ2. The J gene, absent from TCRdb, was called here by matching the DNA to germline. Taken from the germline V gene (reference sequence), the CDR1 and CDR2 loops are VTNTFY and YDVSTARD. The germline V end is reduced by 0 bases and the J end by 0 bases; junction bases left unmatched: 14. From cysteine to phenylalanine, the CDR3 is 18 amino acids long. CDR3 DNA only is kept here, 54 bases in frame from base 1.